This T cell receptor beta chain is drawn from a study of control samples from healthy donors and cancer patients. Libraries were prepared by immunoSEQ multiplex PCR; TCRdb keeps only in-frame clonotypes and omits some of them. Of under 200,000 clones listed, over 85% were seen once; the top ten hold roughly 4.3%. Trimming stripped 7 bases from V and 0 bases from J, with 15 bases between. CDR3 length: 15 amino acids. CDR1 MDHEN and CDR2 SYDVKM come from the germline V gene. The TCR comes from a woman aged 55-69 years in good health. Sequencing was done on a sample of blood. The chain has TRBV28 and TRBJ1-1; D is ambiguous. As DNA, the CDR3 is TGTGCCAGCAAAGCTCTCCCCTCCATGAACACTGAAGCTTTCTTT. Its protein is CASKALPSMNTEAFF. Together with reference TRBV28 and TRBJ1-1, the CDR3 gives the full variable domain: DVKVTQSSRYLVKRTGEKVFLECVQDMDHENMFWYRQDPGLGLRLIYFSYDVKMKEKGDIPEGYSVSREKKERFSLILESASTNQTSMYLCASKALPSMNTEAFFGQGTRLTVV.